These 26 T cell receptor beta chains share one sample of origin, sequenced in a study of blood T cells in healthy people across ages (dated by TCRdb to 2013 to 2016). Library prep was done by 5' RACE. Sequencing was carried out with an Illumina HiSeq 2500. A second PCR of roughly 7 to 11 cycles was performed with a sample-barcoded 5' primer and a J-beta primer mix. TCRdb reworked the public reads: Q25 trimming with fastp, MiXCR clone assembly, productive beta chains retained. Each record represents a unique CDR3 protein, reported with the most common genes and DNA among its rows. For this sample the table gives 1.5 million to 2 million distinct CDR3 sequences, of which 28% were detected only once. About 8% of the sample belongs to the ten largest clones. Sample: blood. The receptor set was obtained from a woman aged 25 to 39 in good health.

The chain joins TRBV4-3 to TRBJ1-2; 9 bases are shared with TRBD1. The V gene end was trimmed by 2 bases and the J gene end by 9 bases; junction bases not matched to a gene: 7. From germline, CDR1 is LGHNA and CDR2 YSLEER. This CDR3 contains 14 residues. Here the CDR3 DNA reads TGCGCCAGCAGCCAACGGGACAGGGATGGAAGCTACACCTTC. Protein product: CASSQRDRDGSYTF.

This clonotype was seen only a few times. The junction departs from the called germline gene at one end, perhaps through a read error. V gene TRBV5-1 combines with J gene TRBJ2-1, with D tentatively TRBD2 (5 bases). This CDR3 comprises 13 residues. Germline CDR1 reads SGHRS; CDR2 reads YFSETQ. CDR3 protein: CAGSLDWPNGQFF. Written as DNA, the CDR3 is TGCGCCGGCAGCTTGGACTGGCCCAATGGGCAGTTCTTC. Supplemented by reference TRBV5-1 and TRBJ2-1, the full variable domain reads KAGVTQTPRYLIKTRGQQVTLSCSPISGHRSVSWYQQTPGQGLQFLFEYFSETQRNKGNFPGRFSGRQFSNSRSEMNVSTLELGDSALYLCAGSLDWPNGQFFGPGTRLTVL.

About this clonotype itself: A much larger clonotype is one base distant, so this may be a read error. The J gene is TRBJ2-7, the V gene TRBV15, with 7 bases that match TRBD2. From germline, CDR1 is LNHNV and CDR2 YYDKDF (reference sequence). CDR3 length: 15 residues. V lost 5 bases, J lost 5 bases, and 12 bases stayed unmatched. The CDR3 reads CATSWGGTISHEQYF. DNA of the CDR3: TGTGCCACCAGCTGGGGGGGAACAATTAGCCACGAGCAGTACTTC.

This clonotype was found a few times. This sequence joins TRBV10-2 and TRBJ2-7, with TRBD1 identical over 9 bases. The CDR3 length is 16 residues. Germline V gene lookup returns CDR1 WSHSY and CDR2 SAAADI. Unmatched junction bases numbered 16, after V lost 6 bases and J lost 7 bases. The CDR3 DNA follows: TGCGCCAGCAGAGACGCGTACAGGGGGCGGAAAAATGAGCAGTACTTC. It encodes CASRDAYRGRKNEQYF.

This chain connects TRBV11-2 to TRBJ2-7, with 8 bases aligning to TRBD1. The V gene end was trimmed by 6 bases and the J gene end by 4 bases; junction bases not matched to a gene: 11. CDR1 and CDR2 from the germline V gene are SGHAT and FQNNGV. This CDR3 contains 15 residues. The CDR3, as DNA: TGTGCCAGCAGAACCCAGTGGACAGGGAGGTACGAGCAGTACTTC. Amino acid sequence: CASRTQWTGRYEQYF.

The rearrangement joins TRBV4-1 to TRBJ2-1, with D tentatively TRBD2 (6 bases). This CDR3 spans 15 amino acids. Germline CDR1 reads MGHRA; CDR2 reads YSYEKL. V was cut by 4 bases and J by 7 bases, with 17 bases left in between. The CDR3 reads CASSLPGAGGNEQFF. The CDR3, as DNA: TGCGCCAGCAGCCTTCCTGGAGCCGGGGGTAATGAGCAGTTCTTC.

This clonotype has a count of ten or more. The chain has TRBV3-1 and TRBJ2-7; weak D call: TRBD1 (6 bases). CDR3 length: 13 residues. The V end was cut by 1 base, the J end by 9 bases, with 13 bases between. The germline V gene has CDR1 LGHDT and CDR2 YNNKEL (reference sequence). The CDR3 nucleotides are TGTGCCAGCAGCCAAGGAAGGGTAGGGGGGCAGTACTTC. This codes for CASSQGRVGGQYF.

This clonotype was counted between two and nine times. The V gene is TRBV29-1, the J gene TRBJ2-7, with TRBD2 identical over 10 bases. The CDR3 spans 17 residues. The J segment lost 4 bases and the V segment lost 4 bases, leaving 16 bases of the junction unmatched. Germline lookup yields CDR1 SQVTM and CDR2 ANQGSEA. Written as DNA, the CDR3 is TGCAGCGTTGTCCCAGAATTTCCGGGACTAGCGTTATACGAGCAGTACTTC. It translates to CSVVPEFPGLALYEQYF.

This clonotype was seen a few times. The CDR3: CASSHLERPTGTEAFF. DNA for the CDR3: TGCGCCAGCAGCCACCTAGAAAGGCCTACTGGCACTGAAGCTTTCTTT. This chain connects TRBV4-1 to TRBJ1-1; no definite D call. This CDR3 region has 16 residues. CDR1 and CDR2 (germline): MGHRA, YSYEKL. V gave up 3 bases and J gave up 4 bases, with 18 bases separating them.

The rearrangement uses TRBV7-9 and TRBJ1-2; D is undetermined. Germline loops: CDR1 SEHNR, CDR2 FQNEAQ (reference sequence). This CDR3 is 14 amino acids long. V dropped 1 base and J dropped 4 bases, with 10 bases sitting between them. Here the CDR3 DNA reads TGTGCCAGCAGCTTAGAGGAAGACCTCTATGGCTACACCTTC. This translates into CASSLEEDLYGYTF.

This clonotype was seen a handful of times. The chain recombines TRBV2 with TRBJ2-7; 9 nucleotides agree with TRBD1. The CDR3 is made up of 20 amino acids. V was clipped by 0 bases and J by 0 bases; unmatched bases: 15. Germline CDR1 reads SNHLY; CDR2 reads FYNNEI. This CDR3 reads CASSEALRDREFGSSYEQYF. The DNA of the CDR3 is TGTGCCAGCAGTGAAGCGCTTAGGGACAGGGAATTCGGGAGCTCCTACGAGCAGTACTTC.

The genes are TRBV20-1 and TRBJ1-2; no definite D call. Looked up from germline, CDR1 is DFQATT and CDR2 is SNEGSKA (reference sequence). The CDR3 runs to 13 residues. V dropped 0 bases and J dropped 8 bases, with 13 bases sitting between them. CDR3 residues: CSAREGFSGGYTF. The CDR3 DNA follows: TGCAGTGCTAGAGAGGGCTTCTCCGGAGGCTACACCTTC.

Many counts were recorded for this clonotype. This rearrangement joins TRBV7-2 to TRBJ2-7; D call uncertain. The CDR3 is 15 amino acids. Germline V gives CDR1 SGHTA, CDR2 FQGNSA. V shed 5 bases and J shed 0 bases, with 14 bases lying between them. The DNA of the CDR3 is TGTGCCAGCAGCGGAACCGTGTTGAGCTCCTACGAGCAGTACTTC. The encoded protein is CASSGTVLSSYEQYF.

This sequence joins TRBV20-1 and TRBJ2-3; TRBD1 matches at 8 bases. Germline assignment: CDR1 DFQATT and CDR2 SNEGSKA (reference sequence). Trimming cost V 6 bases and J 6 bases; bases outside gene matches: 11. The CDR3 totals 14 residues. The CDR3 DNA is TGCAGTGCAGCCCGGGACAGGTCTCGTGATACGCAGTATTTT. Protein sequence: CSAARDRSRDTQYF.

This clonotype has just a few counts. The chain links TRBV7-2 to TRBJ2-1, with D uncertain. Trimming took off 0 bases at V and 10 bases at J, with 13 bases between the two ends. In germline, CDR1 is SGHTA, CDR2 FQGNSA. CDR3 size: 14 residues. The CDR3 coding sequence is TGTGCCAGCAGCTTAGCGTCAAGCGTTCGGGAGCAGTTCTTC. This codes for CASSLASSVREQFF. Variable domain in full (rest from reference TRBV7-2 and TRBJ2-1): GAGVSQSPSNKVTEKGKDVELRCDPISGHTALYWYRQSLGQGLEFLIYFQGNSAPDKSGLPSDRFSAERTGGSVSTLTIQRTQQEDSAVYLCASSLASSVREQFFGPGTRLTVL.

This chain joins TRBV29-1 and TRBJ2-1; weak D call: TRBD2 (5 bases). Per the germline V gene, CDR1 is SQVTM and CDR2 is ANQGSEA. The length of the CDR3 is 13 residues. Trimming removed 8 bases at V and 4 bases at J, with 15 bases between. The CDR3 loop reads CSSTRLAYNEQFF. The CDR3 DNA reads as TGCAGCAGTACTAGATTGGCTTACAATGAGCAGTTCTTC.

This clonotype has more than one count but fewer than ten. The chain couples TRBV29-1 to TRBJ2-5; 12 bases map to TRBD2. Germline values: CDR1 SQVTM, CDR2 ANQGSEA. This CDR3 has 15 residues. V trimming: 6 bases; J trimming: 0 bases; junction bases outside the gene matches: 5. The CDR3 sequence: CSVPGLAGHQETQYF. The CDR3 DNA is TGCAGCGTACCTGGACTAGCGGGGCACCAAGAGACCCAGTACTTC.

The genes are TRBV6-6 and TRBJ2-5, with a tentative D call TRBD1 (6 bases). This CDR3 contains 14 residues. V was clipped by 7 bases and J by 10 bases, with 22 bases between them. CDR1 and CDR2 from the germline V gene are MNHNY and SVGAGI (reference sequence). CDR3 DNA: TGTGCCAGCACCAATTATCGGGACATGAGGCACCAGTACTTC. Its protein is CASTNYRDMRHQYF.

Points on this clonotype: A read error may be the cause here, since a much bigger clone is one base away. V gene TRBV20-1 combines with J gene TRBJ2-4, with D perhaps assigned TRBD1 or TRBD2 (5 bases each). The last part of the DNA fits TRBJ2-7 better; the J call may be wrong. Germline-derived CDR1 and CDR2 are DFQATT and SNEGSKA (reference sequence). The CDR3 sequence is 12 residues long. The CDR3 bases are TGCAGGGCGGGCATGGACAACCGCGAGCAGTACTTC. This gives the protein CRAGMDNREQYF.

This clonotype occurred a few times. The chain couples TRBV18 to TRBJ1-1, with D possibly matching TRBD1 (5 bases). This CDR3 spans 15 amino acids. Germline values: CDR1 KGHSH, CDR2 LQKENI. Between the trimmed V and J ends, which lost 4 bases and 3 bases, there was a span of 15 bases. Here the CDR3 reads CASSRSLGLYTEAFF. In nucleotides, the CDR3 is TGTGCCAGCTCACGGTCGTTGGGGCTCTACACTGAAGCTTTCTTT.

The chain has TRBV11-2 and TRBJ1-2, with D perhaps TRBD1 (5 bases). In germline, CDR1 is SGHAT, CDR2 FQNNGV. The CDR3 length is 14 residues. V was cut by 5 bases and J by 6 bases, with 16 bases left in between. CDR3 sequence reads: CASSPSGQGNGYTF. The CDR3 DNA reads TGTGCCAGCAGCCCCAGTGGGCAGGGAAATGGCTACACCTTC.

This chain connects TRBV2 to TRBJ2-5; 7 bases are shared with TRBD2. CDR3 length: 13 residues. CDR1 SNHLY and CDR2 FYNNEI come from the germline V gene. V was pared by 10 bases and J by 11 bases, with 16 bases of the junction left unmatched. The CDR3 bases are TGTGCCATCCGGGGGGATTCATACAATGAGCAGTACTTC. It specifies CAIRGDSYNEQYF.

The gene calls are TRBV12-3 or TRBV12-4 and TRBJ1-1, with unresolved D. The CDR3 spans 14 residues. V lost 7 bases, J lost 4 bases, and 16 bases lay in between. CDR3: CASTLSYQSTEAFF. CDR3 in DNA: TGTGCCAGCACCCTGAGTTATCAGTCCACTGAAGCTTTCTTT.

The chain couples TRBV12-3 or TRBV12-4 to TRBJ1-1; 9 nucleotides line up with TRBD1. J was trimmed by 5 bases and V by 5 bases; bases with no gene match: 9. The CDR3 has 15 residues. The CDR3 nucleotides are TGTGCCAGCAGTCCCGACAGGGGGAAGTATACTGAAGCTTTCTTT. Its translation: CASSPDRGKYTEAFF.

The chain uses TRBV28 and TRBJ2-3; the match to TRBD2 covers 8 bases. Germline V lookup: CDR1 MDHEN, CDR2 SYDVKM. The CDR3 has 15 amino acids. V lost 4 bases and J lost 4; bases outside the gene matches: 7. CDR3: CASSSPGGVSDTQYF. The CDR3 nucleotides read TGTGCCAGCAGTTCTCCCGGGGGGGTCTCAGATACGCAGTATTTT.

V usage is TRBV3-1 and J usage is TRBJ2-1; 9 bases are a match to TRBD2. The closer fit of TRBJ2-7 to the DNA end suggests the J call may be wrong. CDR1 is LGHDT and CDR2 is YNNKEL in the germline V gene (reference sequence). This CDR3 has 15 amino acids. The CDR3 DNA sequence: TGTGCCAGCAGCCGAAGCGGGGGGTTCCACAATGAGCAGTACTTC. Translation gives CASSRSGGFHNEQYF.